The 27 T cell receptor beta chains in this list originate from one sample, sequenced in a study of cytomegalovirus exposure and HLA in healthy donors. 13 Jbeta primers and 60 Vbeta primers were used for the PCR. This table comes from immunoSEQ multiplex PCR, and its TCRdb copy is limited to in-frame clones, with some not included. In the table there are some 120,000 clones, more than 75% of which are singletons. The sample was PBMCs. Source of these receptors: a man aged 30 to 39 in good health and CMV-seropositive.

The V and J genes are TRBV6-6 and TRBJ2-3, with 10 bases fitting TRBD2. Germline assignment: CDR1 MNHNY and CDR2 SVGAGI (reference sequence). The J segment lost 4 bases and the V segment lost 6 bases, leaving 4 bases of the junction unmatched. CDR3 length: 14 residues. CDR3 bases: TGTGCCAGCAGAGCGGGAGGGCCGGCAGATACGCAGTATTTT. Protein product: CASRAGGPADTQYF.

This chain links TRBV19 with TRBJ1-2, with 12 bases fitting TRBD1. Germline CDR1 LNHDA, CDR2 SQIVND (reference sequence). This CDR3 region has 15 residues. V shed 5 bases and J 4 bases; nucleotides not matched to a gene: 5. The CDR3 protein is CASSPGTGGGYGYTF. The CDR3 region has the DNA TGTGCCAGTAGTCCCGGGACAGGGGGCGGCTATGGCTACACCTTC.

This clone has just a few counts. The chain joins TRBV25-1 to TRBJ2-5; 7 nucleotides agree with TRBD2. The V gene end was trimmed by 2 bases and the J gene end by 0 bases; junction bases not matched to a gene: 6. The germline gives CDR1 MGHDK, CDR2 SYGVNS. The CDR3 is 16 residues long. The CDR3 is CASSERSGWDQETQYF. Here the CDR3 DNA reads TGTGCCAGCAGTGAACGTAGCGGGTGGGACCAAGAGACCCAGTACTTC.

V and J are TRBV5-1 and TRBJ1-2, with 9 bases that match TRBD1. The CDR3 runs 14 residues. V lost 2 bases and J lost 6; bases outside the gene matches: 5. Germline assignment: CDR1 SGHRS and CDR2 YFSETQ. The CDR3 DNA is TGCGCCAGCAGCTTCTGGGACAGGGCCAATGGCTACACCTTC. Its protein product is CASSFWDRANGYTF.

The J gene is TRBJ2-1, the V gene TRBV7-2; D possibly corresponds to TRBD2 (6 bases). Deletions cut 0 bases from V and 5 bases from J, with 8 bases between. Germline lookup yields CDR1 SGHTA and CDR2 FQGNSA. The CDR3 loop spans 14 amino acids. The CDR3, as DNA: TGTGCCAGCAGCTTAGCGGGACTCAACAATGAGCAGTTCTTC. As protein: CASSLAGLNNEQFF.

CDR3 region: CASSPQQGYEQYF. As DNA, the CDR3 is TGTGCCAGCTCACCACAACAGGGGTACGAGCAGTACTTC. The chain combines TRBV18 with TRBJ2-5; 7 positions match TRBD1. The J call is uncertain, as TRBJ2-7 better fits the DNA end. From germline, CDR1 is KGHSH and CDR2 LQKENI. The length of the CDR3 is 13 residues.

The rearrangement links TRBV6-1 to TRBJ2-7; D might be TRBD1 (6 bases). V lost 6 bases and J 1 base, leaving 13 bases between the germline ends. Germline V lookup: CDR1 MNHNS, CDR2 SASEGT. CDR3 length: 14 amino acids. Here the CDR3 reads CASRPRDTSYEQYF. The CDR3 region has the DNA TGTGCCAGCAGGCCTAGGGACACATCCTACGAGCAGTACTTC.

This clone was seen only once. The rearrangement joins TRBV7-3 to TRBJ2-3; 9 bases agree with TRBD2. The CDR3 has 16 residues. Germline assignment: CDR1 SGHTA and CDR2 FQGTGA. Germline trimming cut 2 bases from V and 4 bases from J; bases unmatched to any gene: 7. CDR3 bases: TGTGCCAGCAGCTTATTGGCGGGAGGGCCGGCAGATACGCAGTATTTT. The encoded protein is CASSLLAGGPADTQYF.

This clone was found once. This chain joins TRBV25-1 and TRBJ2-7; TRBD2 agrees at 7 bases. The CDR3 totals 13 residues. The germline V gene has CDR1 MGHDK and CDR2 SYGVNS. The V gene end was trimmed by 10 bases and the J gene end by 3 bases; junction bases not matched to a gene: 9. The CDR3 nucleotides read TGTGCCACCCGGACTAGTCAGCTCTACGAGCAGTACTTC. Translation: CATRTSQLYEQYF.

The chain has TRBV13 and TRBJ1-2; TRBD1 matches 7 bases. Germline lookup yields CDR1 PRHDT and CDR2 FYEKMQ (reference sequence). V trimming: 1 base; J trimming: 8 bases; junction bases outside the gene matches: 4. CDR3 length: 13 residues. This CDR3 reads CASSLADRAGYTF. The CDR3 coding sequence is TGTGCCAGCAGCTTAGCCGACAGGGCGGGCTACACCTTC.

The V and J genes are TRBV14 and TRBJ2-4, with 9 bases identical to TRBD2. Germline CDR1 is SGHDN and CDR2 is FVKESK. J lost 0 bases, V lost 4 bases, and 4 bases had no gene match. The CDR3 loop spans 16 amino acids. The CDR3 here is CASSPGLAPAKNIQYF. The CDR3 DNA is TGTGCCAGCAGCCCAGGACTAGCGCCAGCCAAAAACATTCAGTACTTC.

This sequence joins TRBV6-6 and TRBJ2-2, with D uncertain. Germline V gene lookup returns CDR1 MNHNY and CDR2 SVGAGI (reference sequence). V lost 4 bases and J lost 7, with 16 bases in between. The CDR3 is 15 amino acids. The CDR3 spells CASSFTDNWIGELFF. The CDR3 nucleotides are TGTGCCAGCAGTTTCACCGACAATTGGATCGGGGAGCTGTTTTTT.

The chain employs TRBV28 and TRBJ2-5, with 8 bases lining up with TRBD2. V trimming: 2 bases; J trimming: 3 bases; junction bases outside the gene matches: 5. CDR3 length: 15 residues. CDR1 is MDHEN, CDR2 SYDVKM, per germline. CDR3 amino acids: CASSLRGAGEETQYF. In DNA, the CDR3 is TGTGCCAGCAGTTTAAGAGGAGCGGGAGAAGAGACCCAGTACTTC.

This chain uses TRBV6-6 with TRBJ2-7; 7 bases fit TRBD1. Germline CDR1 and CDR2: MNHNY and SVGAGI (reference sequence). This CDR3 is 16 amino acids long. V gave up 7 bases and J gave up 2 bases; unmatched junction bases: 14. The DNA for the CDR3 is TGTGCCAGCACCCAGAGTAGGCAGGGGGTGGCCTACGAGCAGTACTTC. Translated, it gives CASTQSRQGVAYEQYF.

The chain has TRBV27 and TRBJ1-1, with D unclear. The V gene lost 2 bases and the J gene lost 1 base, with 5 bases spanning the gap. There are 13 residues in the CDR3. CDR1 and CDR2 from the germline V gene are MNHEY and SMNVEV (reference sequence). This chain's CDR3 is CASSLGENTEAFF. CDR3 coding DNA: TGTGCCAGCAGTTTAGGAGAGAACACTGAAGCTTTCTTT.

This chain links TRBV13 with TRBJ2-1; 8 bases match TRBD2. The CDR3 consists of 13 residues. The J segment lost 5 bases and the V segment lost 3 bases, leaving 0 bases of the junction unmatched. Germline V CDR1 and CDR2: PRHDT, FYEKMQ (reference sequence). The CDR3 region has the DNA TGTGCCAGCAGCTTGCGGGGGGACAATGAGCAGTTCTTC. Translating it yields CASSLRGDNEQFF.

The chain joins TRBV5-1 to TRBJ2-3; 9 nucleotides line up with TRBD2. The ends lost 0 bases at V and 2 bases at J; junction bases unmatched: 1. The CDR3 runs to 15 residues. Germline-derived CDR1 and CDR2 are SGHRS and YFSETQ. The CDR3 nucleotides read TGCGCCAGCAGCTTGGTAGCGGGAGACACAGATACGCAGTATTTT. This codes for CASSLVAGDTDTQYF.

The chain recombines TRBV4-3 with TRBJ1-3; D might be TRBD1 (6 bases). V dropped 2 bases and J dropped 4 bases, with 15 bases sitting between them. This CDR3 has 16 residues. The germline CDR1 and CDR2 sequences are LGHNA and YSLEER. CDR3 amino acids: CASSQNNRVEGNTIYF. The CDR3 DNA reads TGCGCCAGCAGCCAAAATAACAGGGTGGAAGGAAACACCATATATTTT.

This clone was detected only a few times. The CDR3 DNA follows: TGTGCCTGGAGTGCCCCTTTCAATGAGCAGTTCTTC. Protein sequence: CAWSAPFNEQFF. The chain employs TRBV30 and TRBJ2-1; D is ambiguous. The V end lost 1 base, the J end lost 6 bases, and 7 bases lay between the germline ends. From germline, CDR1 is GTSNPN and CDR2 SVGIG (reference sequence). The CDR3 runs to 12 residues.

The chain couples TRBV4-2 to TRBJ2-1; no reliable D call. CDR3 length: 16 residues. V lost 1 base and J 4 bases, leaving 14 bases between the germline ends. Germline assignment: CDR1 LGHNA and CDR2 YNFKEQ. CDR3 protein: CASSQVAGAPYNEQFF. In DNA, the CDR3 is TGTGCCAGCAGCCAAGTCGCCGGAGCCCCTTACAATGAGCAGTTCTTC.

The V call is TRBV7-6, the J call TRBJ1-2; a weak D match, TRBD1 (5 bases). Trimming cost V 5 bases and J 7 bases, with 14 bases left between them. In germline, CDR1 is SGHVS, CDR2 FNYEAQ. The CDR3 is made up of 13 amino acids. CDR3 sequence: CASSPTEGLGYTF. Written as DNA, the CDR3 is TGTGCCAGCAGCCCGACAGAAGGTCTTGGCTACACCTTC. The whole variable domain, filled in from reference TRBV7-6 and TRBJ1-2, reads GAGVSQSPRYKVTKRGQDVALRCDPISGHVSLYWYRQALGQGPEFLTYFNYEAQQDKSGLPNDRFSAERPEGSISTLTIQRTEQRDSAMYRCASSPTEGLGYTFGSGTRLTVV.

The chain is built from TRBV19 and TRBJ2-7; TRBD2 aligns across 7 bases. J was trimmed by 2 bases and V by 4 bases; bases with no gene match: 5. Germline values: CDR1 LNHDA, CDR2 SQIVND (reference sequence). The CDR3 covers 14 residues. The CDR3 nucleotides read TGTGCCAGTAGTAGCGCTAGCGGTCCCTACGAGCAGTACTTC. This codes for CASSSASGPYEQYF.

The rearrangement joins TRBV5-6 to TRBJ2-1; no clear D gene. Germline V lookup: CDR1 SGHDT, CDR2 YYEEEE. The CDR3 is 13 amino acids. Between the trimmed V and J ends, which lost 0 bases and 8 bases, there was a span of 9 bases. The CDR3 DNA reads as TGTGCCAGCAGCTTGGATTCATTGTATGAGCAGTTCTTC. As protein: CASSLDSLYEQFF.

V is TRBV7-8 and J is TRBJ1-1, with D possibly being TRBD1 (6 bases). Looked up from germline, CDR1 is SGHVS and CDR2 is FQNEAQ. Trimming took 3 bases from V and 0 from J, leaving 11 bases between them. The CDR3 has 15 residues. In DNA, the CDR3 is TGTGCCAGCAGCTTCAACAGGGTTATGAACACTGAAGCTTTCTTT. Its translation: CASSFNRVMNTEAFF.

The CDR3 coding sequence is TGTGCCATCCGGGGGATAGCGGGAGAGACAGATACGCAGTATTTT. Amino acids: CAIRGIAGETDTQYF. This chain connects TRBV10-3 to TRBJ2-3; TRBD2 agrees at 9 bases. The CDR3 runs to 15 residues. The V segment lost 8 bases and the J segment 3 bases; nucleotides outside the gene matches: 9. Germline lookup yields CDR1 ENHRY and CDR2 SYGVKD.

The chain has TRBV27 and TRBJ2-3; no clear D. V lost 0 bases and J 2 bases, leaving 9 bases between the germline ends. The CDR3 runs 15 residues. Germline CDR1 and CDR2: MNHEY and SMNVEV (reference sequence). DNA of the CDR3: TGTGCCAGCAGTTTATCCTGGGCCGTCACAGATACGCAGTATTTT. It yields the protein CASSLSWAVTDTQYF.

This clone was picked up one time. The chain uses TRBV27 and TRBJ1-1; D possibly corresponds to TRBD1 (5 bases). V was trimmed by 5 bases and J by 4 bases, leaving 11 bases between them. This CDR3 contains 13 residues. Germline V gene sequence: CDR1 MNHEY, CDR2 SMNVEV (reference sequence). The CDR3 loop is CASSPGRRTEAFF. DNA for the CDR3: TGTGCCAGCAGTCCAGGGAGGCGCACTGAAGCTTTCTTT.